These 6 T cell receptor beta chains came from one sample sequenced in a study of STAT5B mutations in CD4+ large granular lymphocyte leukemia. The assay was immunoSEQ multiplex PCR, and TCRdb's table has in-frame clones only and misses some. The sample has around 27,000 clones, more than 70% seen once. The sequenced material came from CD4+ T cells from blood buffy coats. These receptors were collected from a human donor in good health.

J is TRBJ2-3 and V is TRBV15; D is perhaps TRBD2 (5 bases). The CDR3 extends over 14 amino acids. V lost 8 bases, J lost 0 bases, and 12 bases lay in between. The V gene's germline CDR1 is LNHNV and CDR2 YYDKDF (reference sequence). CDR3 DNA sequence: TGTGCCACCTCCAGCGGATCTAGCACAGATACGCAGTATTTT. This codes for CATSSGSSTDTQYF.

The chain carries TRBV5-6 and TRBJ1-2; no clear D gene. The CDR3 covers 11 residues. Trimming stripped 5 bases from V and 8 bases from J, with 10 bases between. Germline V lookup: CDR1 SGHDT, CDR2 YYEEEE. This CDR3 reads CASRGYSGYTF. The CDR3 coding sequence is TGTGCCAGCAGGGGTTACAGCGGCTACACCTTC. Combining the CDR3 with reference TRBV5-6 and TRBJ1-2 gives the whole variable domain DAGVTQSPTHLIKTRGQQVTLRCSPKSGHDTVSWYQQALGQGPQFIFQYYEEEERQRGNFPDRFSGHQFPNYSSELNVNALLLGDSALYLCASRGYSGYTFGSGTRLTVV.

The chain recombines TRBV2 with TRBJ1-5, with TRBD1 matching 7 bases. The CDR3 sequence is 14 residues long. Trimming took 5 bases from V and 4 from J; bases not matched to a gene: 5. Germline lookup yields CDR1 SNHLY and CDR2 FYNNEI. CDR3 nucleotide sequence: TGTGCCAGCAGTAAGGACAGGTATAATCAGCCCCAGCATTTT. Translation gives CASSKDRYNQPQHF.

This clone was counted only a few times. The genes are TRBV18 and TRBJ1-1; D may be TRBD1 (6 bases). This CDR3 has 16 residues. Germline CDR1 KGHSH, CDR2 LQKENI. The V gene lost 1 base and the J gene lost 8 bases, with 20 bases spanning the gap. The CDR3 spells CASSPQPTGLSPEAFF. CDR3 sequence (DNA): TGTGCCAGCTCACCACAGCCGACAGGCTTATCTCCCGAAGCTTTCTTT.

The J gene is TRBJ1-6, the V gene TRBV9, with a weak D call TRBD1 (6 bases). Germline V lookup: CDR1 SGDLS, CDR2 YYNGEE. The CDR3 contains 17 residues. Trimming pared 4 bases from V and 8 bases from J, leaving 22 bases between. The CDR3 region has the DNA TGTGCCAGCAGCCCACGGGACAATCCAGGGATATATTCACCCCTCCACTTT. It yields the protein CASSPRDNPGIYSPLHF.

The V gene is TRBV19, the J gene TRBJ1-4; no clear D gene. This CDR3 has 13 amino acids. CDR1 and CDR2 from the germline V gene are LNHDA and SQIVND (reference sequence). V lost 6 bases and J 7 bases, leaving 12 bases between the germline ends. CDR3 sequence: CASSRGILEKLFF. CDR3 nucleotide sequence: TGTGCCAGTAGCCGTGGGATTCTTGAAAAACTGTTTTTT.